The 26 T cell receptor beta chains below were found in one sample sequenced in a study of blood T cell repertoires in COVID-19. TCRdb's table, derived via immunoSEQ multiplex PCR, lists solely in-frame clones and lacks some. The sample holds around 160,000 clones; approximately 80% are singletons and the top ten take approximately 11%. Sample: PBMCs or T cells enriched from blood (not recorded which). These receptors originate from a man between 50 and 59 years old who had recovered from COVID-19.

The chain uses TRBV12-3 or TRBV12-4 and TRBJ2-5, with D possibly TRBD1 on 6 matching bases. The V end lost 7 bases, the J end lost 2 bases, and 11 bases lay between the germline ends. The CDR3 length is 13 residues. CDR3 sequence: CASTMDRQETQYF. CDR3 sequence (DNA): TGTGCCAGCACAATGGACAGACAAGAGACCCAGTACTTC.

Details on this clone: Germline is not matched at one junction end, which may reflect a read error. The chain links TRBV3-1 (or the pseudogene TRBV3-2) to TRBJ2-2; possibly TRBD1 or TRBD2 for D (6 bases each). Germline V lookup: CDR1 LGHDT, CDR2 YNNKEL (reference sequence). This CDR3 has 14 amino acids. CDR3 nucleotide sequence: TGTGCCAGCAGCAAAGAGGGGGGTACCGGGGAGCTGTTTTTT. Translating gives CASSKEGGTGELFF.

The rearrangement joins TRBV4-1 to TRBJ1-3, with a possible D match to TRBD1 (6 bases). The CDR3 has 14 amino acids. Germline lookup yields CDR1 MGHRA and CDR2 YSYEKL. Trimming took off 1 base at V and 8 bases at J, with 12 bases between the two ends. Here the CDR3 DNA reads TGCGCCAGCAGCCAAGTTGGGGGCTGGGACACCATATATTTT. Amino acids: CASSQVGGWDTIYF.

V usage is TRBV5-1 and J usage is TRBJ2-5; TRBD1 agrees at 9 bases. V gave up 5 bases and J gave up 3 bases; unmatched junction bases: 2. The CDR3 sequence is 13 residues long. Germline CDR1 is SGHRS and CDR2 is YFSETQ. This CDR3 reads CASRTGGEETQYF. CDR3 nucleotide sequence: TGCGCCAGCAGGACAGGGGGGGAAGAGACCCAGTACTTC. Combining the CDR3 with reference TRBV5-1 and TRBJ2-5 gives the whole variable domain KAGVTQTPRYLIKTRGQQVTLSCSPISGHRSVSWYQQTPGQGLQFLFEYFSETQRNKGNFPGRFSGRQFSNSRSEMNVSTLELGDSALYLCASRTGGEETQYFGPGTRLLVL.

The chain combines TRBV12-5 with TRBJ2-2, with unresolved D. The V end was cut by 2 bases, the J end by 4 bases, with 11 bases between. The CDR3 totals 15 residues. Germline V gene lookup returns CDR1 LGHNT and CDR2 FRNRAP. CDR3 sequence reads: CASGLSQAGTGELFF. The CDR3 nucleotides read TGTGCTAGTGGTTTGAGCCAGGCAGGCACCGGGGAGCTGTTTTTT. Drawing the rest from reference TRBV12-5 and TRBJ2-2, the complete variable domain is DARVTQTPRHKVTEMGQEVTMRCQPILGHNTVFWYRQTMMQGLELLAYFRNRAPLDDSGMPKDRFSAEMPDATLATLKIQPSEPRDSAVYFCASGLSQAGTGELFFGEGSRLTVL.

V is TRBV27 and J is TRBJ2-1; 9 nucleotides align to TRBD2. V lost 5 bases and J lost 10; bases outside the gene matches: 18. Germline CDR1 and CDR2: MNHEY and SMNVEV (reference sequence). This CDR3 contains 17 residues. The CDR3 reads CASSRLTESSGRKEQFF. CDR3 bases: TGTGCCAGCAGTCGACTCACCGAATCAAGCGGGAGGAAGGAGCAGTTCTTC.

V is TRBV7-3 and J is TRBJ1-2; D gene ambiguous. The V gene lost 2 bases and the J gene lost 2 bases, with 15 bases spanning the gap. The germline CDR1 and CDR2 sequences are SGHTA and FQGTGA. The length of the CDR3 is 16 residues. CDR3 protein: CASSLGRTDVNYGYTF. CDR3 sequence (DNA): TGTGCCAGCAGCTTAGGTCGAACAGACGTAAACTATGGCTACACCTTC. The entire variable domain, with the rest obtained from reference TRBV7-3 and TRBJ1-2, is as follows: GAGVSQTPSNKVTEKGKYVELRCDPISGHTALYWYRQSLGQGPEFLIYFQGTGAADDSGLPNDRFFAVRPEGSVSTLKIQRTERGDSAVYLCASSLGRTDVNYGYTFGSGTRLTVV.

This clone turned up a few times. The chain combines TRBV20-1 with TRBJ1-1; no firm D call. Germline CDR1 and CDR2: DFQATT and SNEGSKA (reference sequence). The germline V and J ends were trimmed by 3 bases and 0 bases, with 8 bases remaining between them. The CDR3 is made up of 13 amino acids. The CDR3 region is CSASRRLNTEAFF. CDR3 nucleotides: TGCAGTGCTAGTCGGCGGTTGAACACTGAAGCTTTCTTT.

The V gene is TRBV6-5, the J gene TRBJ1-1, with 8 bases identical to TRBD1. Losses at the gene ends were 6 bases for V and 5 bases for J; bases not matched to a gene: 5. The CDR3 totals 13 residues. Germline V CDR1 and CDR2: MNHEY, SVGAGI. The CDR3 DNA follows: TGTGCCAGCAGGACAGGGGTGGTGACTGAAGCTTTCTTT. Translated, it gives CASRTGVVTEAFF.

DNA of the CDR3: TGCGCCAGCAGCATTAGCGGGCAATCCACAGATACGCAGTATTTT. As protein: CASSISGQSTDTQYF. The chain carries TRBV5-1 and TRBJ2-3; 7 bases align to TRBD2. CDR1 and CDR2 from the germline V gene are SGHRS and YFSETQ. The CDR3 length is 15 residues. Trimming at V came to 4 bases and at J to 2 bases, leaving 7 bases not matched to a gene.

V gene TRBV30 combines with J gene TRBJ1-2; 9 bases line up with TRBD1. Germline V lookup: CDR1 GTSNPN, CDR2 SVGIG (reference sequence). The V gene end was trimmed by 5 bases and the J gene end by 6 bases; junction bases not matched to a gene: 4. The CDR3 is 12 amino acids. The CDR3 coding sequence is TGTGCCTGGTGGGACAGGGCGAATGGCTACACCTTC. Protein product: CAWWDRANGYTF.

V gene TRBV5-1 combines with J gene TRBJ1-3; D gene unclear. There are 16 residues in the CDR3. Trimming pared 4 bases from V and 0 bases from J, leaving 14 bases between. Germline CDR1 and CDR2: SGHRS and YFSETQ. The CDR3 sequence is CASSPLQARSGNTIYF. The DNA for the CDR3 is TGCGCCAGCAGCCCTCTCCAGGCCCGCTCTGGAAACACCATATATTTT.

CDR3 coding DNA: TGTGCCAGCAGTGACAGGTTTTGGTACGAGCAGTACTTC. Protein sequence: CASSDRFWYEQYF. V is TRBV6-1 and J is TRBJ2-7; D call uncertain. Germline assignment: CDR1 MNHNS and CDR2 SASEGT. Deletions cut 3 bases from V and 4 bases from J, with 10 bases between. CDR3 length: 13 amino acids.

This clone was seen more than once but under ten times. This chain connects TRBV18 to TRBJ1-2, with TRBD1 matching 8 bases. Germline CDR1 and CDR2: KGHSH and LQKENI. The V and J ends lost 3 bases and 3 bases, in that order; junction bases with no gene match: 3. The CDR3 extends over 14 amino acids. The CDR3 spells CASSPKTGDYGYTF. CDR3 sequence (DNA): TGTGCCAGCTCACCGAAGACAGGGGACTATGGCTACACCTTC.

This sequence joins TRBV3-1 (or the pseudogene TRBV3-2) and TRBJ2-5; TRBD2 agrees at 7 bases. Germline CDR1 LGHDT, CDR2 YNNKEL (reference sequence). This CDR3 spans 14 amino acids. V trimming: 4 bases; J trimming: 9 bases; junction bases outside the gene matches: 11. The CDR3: CASSLGLGPGAQYF. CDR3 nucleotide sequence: TGTGCCAGCAGCCTTGGACTAGGTCCCGGGGCCCAGTACTTC.

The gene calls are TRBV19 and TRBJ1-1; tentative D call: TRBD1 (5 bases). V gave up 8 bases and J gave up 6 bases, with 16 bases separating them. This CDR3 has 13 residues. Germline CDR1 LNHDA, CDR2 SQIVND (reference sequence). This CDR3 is CASAGFRGAEAFF. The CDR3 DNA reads TGTGCCAGTGCAGGGTTCAGAGGCGCTGAAGCTTTCTTT.

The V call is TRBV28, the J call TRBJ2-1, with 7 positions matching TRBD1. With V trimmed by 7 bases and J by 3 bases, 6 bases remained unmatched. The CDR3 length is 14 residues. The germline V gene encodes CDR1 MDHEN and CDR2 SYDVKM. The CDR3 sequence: CASKQGTNYNEQFF. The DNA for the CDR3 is TGTGCCAGCAAACAGGGGACGAACTACAATGAGCAGTTCTTC.

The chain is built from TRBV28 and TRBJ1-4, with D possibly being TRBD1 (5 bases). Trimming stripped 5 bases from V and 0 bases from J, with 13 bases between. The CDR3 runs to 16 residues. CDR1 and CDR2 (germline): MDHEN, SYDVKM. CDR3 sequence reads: CASSTNSGATNEKLFF. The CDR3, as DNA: TGTGCCAGCAGTACAAACTCGGGGGCAACTAATGAAAAACTGTTTTTT.

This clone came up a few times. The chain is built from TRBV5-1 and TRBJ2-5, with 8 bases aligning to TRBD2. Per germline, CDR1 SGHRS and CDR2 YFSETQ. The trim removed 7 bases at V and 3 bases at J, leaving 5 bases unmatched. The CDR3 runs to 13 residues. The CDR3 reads CASERGPEETQYF. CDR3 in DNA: TGCGCCAGCGAGCGGGGGCCAGAAGAGACCCAGTACTTC.

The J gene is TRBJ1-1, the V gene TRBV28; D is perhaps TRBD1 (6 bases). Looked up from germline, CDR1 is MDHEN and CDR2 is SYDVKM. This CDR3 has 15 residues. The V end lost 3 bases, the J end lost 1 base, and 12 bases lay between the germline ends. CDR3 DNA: TGTGCCAGCAGTTTTTTTCAGGGGTCGAACACTGAAGCTTTCTTT. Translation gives CASSFFQGSNTEAFF.

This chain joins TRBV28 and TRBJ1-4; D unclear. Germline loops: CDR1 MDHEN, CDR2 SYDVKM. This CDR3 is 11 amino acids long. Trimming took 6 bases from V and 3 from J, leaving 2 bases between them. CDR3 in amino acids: CASSSNEKLFF. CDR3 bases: TGTGCCAGCAGCTCTAATGAAAAACTGTTTTTT.

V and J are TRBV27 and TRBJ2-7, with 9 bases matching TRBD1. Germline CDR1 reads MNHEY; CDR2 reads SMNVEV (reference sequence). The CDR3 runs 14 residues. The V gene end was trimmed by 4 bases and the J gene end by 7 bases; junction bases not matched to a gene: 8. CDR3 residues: CASSSRDRVREQYF. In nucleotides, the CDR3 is TGTGCCAGCAGTTCCCGGGACAGGGTTCGGGAGCAGTACTTC.

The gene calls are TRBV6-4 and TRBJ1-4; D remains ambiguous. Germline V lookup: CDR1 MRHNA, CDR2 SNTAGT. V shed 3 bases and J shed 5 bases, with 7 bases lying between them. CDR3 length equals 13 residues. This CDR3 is CASSEGRNEKLFF. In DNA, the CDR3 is TGTGCCAGCAGTGAAGGCAGGAATGAAAAACTGTTTTTT.

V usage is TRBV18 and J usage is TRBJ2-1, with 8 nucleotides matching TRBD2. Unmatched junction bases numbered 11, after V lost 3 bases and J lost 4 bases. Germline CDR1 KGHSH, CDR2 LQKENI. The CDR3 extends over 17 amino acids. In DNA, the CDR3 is TGTGCCAGCTCACCGGTCGGCGGGGGGATTATATACAATGAGCAGTTCTTC. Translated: CASSPVGGGIIYNEQFF.

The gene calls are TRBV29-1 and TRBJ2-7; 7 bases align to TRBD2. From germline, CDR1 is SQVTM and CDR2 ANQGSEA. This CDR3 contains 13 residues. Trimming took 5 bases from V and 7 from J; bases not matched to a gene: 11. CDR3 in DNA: TGCAGCGTTCGGGTGGGAGGGCCGCGGGAGCAGTACTTC. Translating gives CSVRVGGPREQYF.

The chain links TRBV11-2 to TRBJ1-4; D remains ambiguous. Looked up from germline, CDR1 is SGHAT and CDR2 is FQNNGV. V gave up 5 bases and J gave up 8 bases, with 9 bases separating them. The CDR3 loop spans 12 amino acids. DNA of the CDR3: TGTGCCAGCAGCCCCCTAGGAGAAAAACTGTTTTTT. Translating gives CASSPLGEKLFF. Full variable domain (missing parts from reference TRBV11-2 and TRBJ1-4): EAGVAQSPRYKIIEKRQSVAFWCNPISGHATLYWYQQILGQGPKLLIQFQNNGVVDDSQLPKDRFSAERLKGVDSTLKIQPAKLEDSAVYLCASSPLGEKLFFGSGTQLSVL.